This T cell receptor beta chain derives from a study of T-cell reconstitution after alpha-beta-depleted transplantation in children. This clonotype occurred many times. A library of TCRbeta sequences, prepared with unique molecular identifiers, was generated. TCRdb reprocessed the PCR reads with MiXCR, giving one entry per CDR3 protein. This sample has about 610,000 distinct CDR3 sequences, with roughly 10% found just once. Trimming took 7 bases from V and 5 from J, leaving 11 bases between them. This CDR3 region has 12 residues. CDR1 and CDR2 (germline): SGHTA, FQGNSA. Sequencing was performed on PBMCs from the stem cell graft donor, taken from the stem cell graft. The chain carries TRBV7-2 and TRBJ1-1; no clear D. This clonotype originated in a human donor who donated a stem cell graft to a child with acute myeloid leukemia. The CDR3 region is CASTPVWTEAFF. CDR3 nucleotide sequence: TGTGCCAGCACCCCGGTGTGGACTGAAGCTTTCTTT. Complete variable domain (other parts from reference TRBV7-2 and TRBJ1-1): GAGVSQSPSNKVTEKGKDVELRCDPISGHTALYWYRQSLGQGLEFLIYFQGNSAPDKSGLPSDRFSAERTGGSVSTLTIQRTQQEDSAVYLCASTPVWTEAFFGQGTRLTVV.